This T cell receptor beta chain derives from a study of shared clonotypes between healthy human individuals. Study information: Per donor, three plates held CD4 naive cells, three held CD4 memory, two held CD8 naive and one held CD8 memory. Study-level points and caveats: Naive subsets tended to show greater estimated richness than memory subsets. Researchers sampled blood only, noting tissue repertoires likely differ.

The repertoire was sequenced with immunoSEQ multiplex PCR; TCRdb's copy has only in-frame clones and lacks some. Of 2 million to 2.5 million clones listed, 80% to 95% are singletons. CDR3 length equals 12 residues. CDR1 GTSNPN and CDR2 SVGIG come from the germline V gene (reference sequence). Trimming shortened V by 2 bases and J by 0 bases, and 4 bases separated the two germline ends. In this sample, this clone turned up once. The antigen remains undetermined. Other DNA sequences within the sample encode an identical CDR3. This sequence joins TRBV30 and TRBJ1-1, with D unclear. Source material: naive CD4+ T cells from PBMCs. Subset meaning: CD45RA+ positively selected. The TCR sequence derives from a man between 18 and 35 years old in good health. Some clones in this sample may be carry-over from other donors' samples. This CDR3 is CAWSPLNTEAFF. The CDR3, as DNA: TGTGCCTGGAGTCCCCTGAACACTGAAGCTTTCTTT.